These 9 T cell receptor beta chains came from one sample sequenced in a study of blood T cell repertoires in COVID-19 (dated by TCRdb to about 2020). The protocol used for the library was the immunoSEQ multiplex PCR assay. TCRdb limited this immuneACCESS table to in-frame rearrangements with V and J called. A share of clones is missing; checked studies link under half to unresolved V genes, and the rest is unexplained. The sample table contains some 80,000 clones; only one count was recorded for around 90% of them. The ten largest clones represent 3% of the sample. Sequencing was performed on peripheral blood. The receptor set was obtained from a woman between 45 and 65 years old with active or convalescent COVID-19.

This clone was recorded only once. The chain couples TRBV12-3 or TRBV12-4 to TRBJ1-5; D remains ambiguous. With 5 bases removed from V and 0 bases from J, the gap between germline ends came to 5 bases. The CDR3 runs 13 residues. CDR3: CASSMYSNQPQHF. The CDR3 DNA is TGTGCCAGCAGTATGTATAGCAATCAGCCCCAGCATTTT.

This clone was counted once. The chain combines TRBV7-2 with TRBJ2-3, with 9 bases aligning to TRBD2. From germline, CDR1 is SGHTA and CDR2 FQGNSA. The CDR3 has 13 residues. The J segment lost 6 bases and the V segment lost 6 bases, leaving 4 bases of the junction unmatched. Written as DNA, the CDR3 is TGTGCCAGCAGGCGGGGGGGCTCGGATACGCAGTATTTT. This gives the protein CASRRGGSDTQYF.

The CDR3 bases are TGCGCCAGCAGCACGAGCGGCGCCCAAGAGACCCAGTACTTC. Residues: CASSTSGAQETQYF. The V call is TRBV5-1, the J call TRBJ2-5; D perhaps matches TRBD2 (5 bases). The V end lost 4 bases, the J end lost 1 base, and 11 bases lay between the germline ends. CDR3 length: 14 amino acids. CDR1 is SGHRS, CDR2 YFSETQ, per germline.

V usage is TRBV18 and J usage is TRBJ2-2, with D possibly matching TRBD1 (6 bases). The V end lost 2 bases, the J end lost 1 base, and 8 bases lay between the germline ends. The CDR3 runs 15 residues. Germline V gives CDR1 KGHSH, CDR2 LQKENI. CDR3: CASSPRTENTGELFF. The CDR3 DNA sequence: TGTGCCAGCTCACCAAGGACAGAGAACACCGGGGAGCTGTTTTTT.

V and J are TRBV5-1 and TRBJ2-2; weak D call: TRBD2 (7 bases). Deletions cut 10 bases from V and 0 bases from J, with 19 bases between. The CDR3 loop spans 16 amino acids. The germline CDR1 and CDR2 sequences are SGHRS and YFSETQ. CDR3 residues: CARTPGGGPNTGELFF. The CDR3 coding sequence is TGCGCCCGCACGCCTGGGGGGGGCCCGAACACCGGGGAGCTGTTTTTT.

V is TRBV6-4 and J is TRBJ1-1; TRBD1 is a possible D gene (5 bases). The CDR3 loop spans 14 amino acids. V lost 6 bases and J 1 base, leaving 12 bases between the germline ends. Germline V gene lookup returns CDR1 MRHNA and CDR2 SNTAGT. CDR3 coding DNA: TGTGCCAGCAGGACCGCCACAGGGAACACTGAAGCTTTCTTT. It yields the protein CASRTATGNTEAFF.

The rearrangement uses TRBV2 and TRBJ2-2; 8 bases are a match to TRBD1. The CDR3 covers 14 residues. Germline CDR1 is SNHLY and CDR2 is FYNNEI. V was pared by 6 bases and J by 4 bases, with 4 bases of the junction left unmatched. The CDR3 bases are TGTGCCAGCAGCCAGGGGGCGAGCACCGGGGAGCTGTTTTTT. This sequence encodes CASSQGASTGELFF.

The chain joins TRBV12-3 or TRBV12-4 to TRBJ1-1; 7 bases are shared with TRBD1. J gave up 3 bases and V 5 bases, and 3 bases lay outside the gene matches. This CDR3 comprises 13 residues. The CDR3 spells CASSKTGDTEAFF. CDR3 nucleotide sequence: TGTGCCAGCAGTAAAACAGGGGACACTGAAGCTTTCTTT.

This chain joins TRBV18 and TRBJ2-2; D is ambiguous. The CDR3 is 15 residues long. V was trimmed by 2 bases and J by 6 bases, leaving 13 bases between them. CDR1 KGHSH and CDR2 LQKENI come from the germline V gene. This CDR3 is CASSPGLVPSGELFF. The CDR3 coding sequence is TGTGCCAGCTCACCAGGGCTTGTACCATCCGGGGAGCTGTTTTTT. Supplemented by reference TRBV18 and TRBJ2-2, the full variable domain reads NAGVMQNPRHLVRRRGQEARLRCSPMKGHSHVYWYRQLPEEGLKFMVYLQKENIIDESGMPKERFSAEFPKEGPSILRIQQVVRGDSAAYFCASSPGLVPSGELFFGEGSRLTVL.